These T cell receptor beta chains were read from a single sample in a study of blood T cells in healthy people across ages. TCRdb re-called the 5' RACE reads through MiXCR, storing one row per CDR3 protein. The sample shows 650,000 to 1,000,000 distinct CDR3 sequences, less than 60% of them seen only once. The material sequenced was blood. The source is a man aged 80 or over in good health. Both conserved end residues are part of each CDR3.

J gene,V gene,CDR3 protein
TRBJ2-2,TRBV5-1,CASSLGTSGRANTGELFF
TRBJ2-7,TRBV28,CASSLLNPYEQYF
TRBJ2-1,TRBV12-3/TRBV12-4,CASSLAPRRGEQFF
TRBJ2-5,TRBV7-2,CASSFGGYQETQYF
TRBJ2-1,TRBV7-2,CASSSLGTVNHGEQFF
TRBJ2-5,TRBV9,CASSVDEGPQETQYF
TRBJ1-2,TRBV6-4,CASSPELGQGYTF
TRBJ2-1,TRBV12-3/TRBV12-4,CASSLITSVAYNEQFF
TRBJ1-4,TRBV29-1,CSVGGQGTNEKLFF
TRBJ1-1,TRBV3-1,CASSQDHGGPGTEAFF
TRBJ2-2,TRBV2,CASAGTSITGELFF
TRBJ2-1,TRBV6-5,CASSYSASYGLNEQFF
TRBJ2-7,TRBV29-1,CSAENGTSSSYEQYF
TRBJ1-1,TRBV24-1,CATSDQGRTEAFF
TRBJ1-1,TRBV6-6,CASSYSTPEAFF
TRBJ1-1,TRBV29-1,CSVFVTNTEAFF
TRBJ1-1,TRBV5-5,CATTEIGTEAFF
TRBJ2-7,TRBV4-3,CASSHSREGGSYEQYF
TRBJ2-3,TRBV20-1,CSARRGGDTDTQYF
TRBJ1-1,TRBV20-1,CSASRGLNTEAFF
TRBJ2-5,TRBV3-1,CASSPGGLMKETQYF
TRBJ2-2,TRBV20-1,CSAQLDFLANTGELFF
TRBJ1-6,TRBV10-3,CAISERDSGYNSPLHF
TRBJ2-5,TRBV28,CASSPPAETQYF
TRBJ1-1,TRBV29-1,CSVINPGQEAFF
TRBJ2-3,TRBV30,CAWSSGQGSTDTQYF
TRBJ2-3,TRBV2,CASSLLGGVDTQYF
TRBJ2-1,TRBV29-1,CSVDFDREQFF
TRBJ1-2,TRBV4-2,CASSQGSAGNYGYTF
TRBJ2-3,TRBV5-5,CASSHGLAGGEDTQYF
TRBJ1-2,TRBV4-3,CASSQYQGAIYGYTF
TRBJ2-1,TRBV24-1,CATSDFLAQRQHEQFF
TRBJ2-7,TRBV7-2,CASSLNGGSKHEQYF
TRBJ2-5,TRBV6-6,CASSLLGGPETQYF